The rows below give T cell receptor beta chains drawn from one sample of a study of T cells after yellow fever vaccination. TCRdb re-called the 5' RACE reads with MiXCR, one entry per CDR3 protein. The sample includes approximately 150,000 distinct CDR3 sequences, approximately 6.2% of them seen just once. The specimen comprised CD4+ T cells sorted from PBMCs, sampled on the day of the first yellow fever vaccination. These receptors were obtained from a man aged 18 to 29 who received the YFV17D yellow fever vaccine. The CDR3 runs from the conserved cysteine through the conserved F or W. Fields, in order: D gene, clone size, J gene, V gene, CDR3 protein, CDR3 DNA. D genes are given only for firm matches. Not every row has a clone size; where given, it reads once, few, many or a size class.

d_call: NA
clone_size: many
j_call: TRBJ2-1
v_call: TRBV4-2
cdr3_aa: CASSQGSGESSYNEQFF
cdr3_nt: TGTGCCAGCAGCCAAGGTTCAGGGGAAAGCTCCTACAATGAGCAGTTCTTC

d_call: NA
clone_size: NA
j_call: TRBJ2-2
v_call: TRBV30
cdr3_aa: CAWGTWGGPGELFF
cdr3_nt: TGTGCCTGGGGCACGTGGGGGGGGCCCGGGGAGCTGTTTTTT

d_call: NA
clone_size: many
j_call: TRBJ1-2
v_call: TRBV28
cdr3_aa: CASRGPGAVGYTF
cdr3_nt: TGTGCCAGCAGAGGACCAGGGGCGGTTGGCTACACCTTC

d_call: TRBD1
clone_size: many
j_call: TRBJ1-5
v_call: TRBV12-3/TRBV12-4
cdr3_aa: CASSLTGDGQPQHF
cdr3_nt: TGTGCCAGCAGTTTGACAGGGGATGGTCAGCCCCAGCATTTT

d_call: TRBD2
clone_size: NA
j_call: TRBJ2-3
v_call: TRBV3-1
cdr3_aa: CADRSSSGGIVTDTQYF
cdr3_nt: TGTGCCGATCGGTCATCTAGCGGGGGAATCGTCACAGATACGCAGTATTTT

d_call: NA
clone_size: NA
j_call: TRBJ1-6
v_call: TRBV7-2
cdr3_aa: CASSLVSSPLHF
cdr3_nt: TGTGCCAGCAGCTTAGTTAGTTCACCCCTCCACTTT

d_call: TRBD1
clone_size: NA
j_call: TRBJ1-1
v_call: TRBV19
cdr3_aa: CASRTIQGDTEAFF
cdr3_nt: TGTGCCAGTAGAACCATTCAGGGGGACACTGAAGCTTTCTTT

d_call: NA
clone_size: many
j_call: TRBJ2-7
v_call: TRBV2
cdr3_aa: CASSEQGTHYEQYF
cdr3_nt: TGTGCCAGCAGTGAACAGGGGACTCACTACGAGCAGTACTTC

d_call: NA
clone_size: few
j_call: TRBJ2-2
v_call: TRBV27
cdr3_aa: CASSLVAGAPGELFF
cdr3_nt: TGTGCCAGCAGTTTAGTTGCGGGGGCCCCCGGGGAGCTGTTTTTT

d_call: NA
clone_size: few
j_call: TRBJ2-3
v_call: TRBV20-1
cdr3_aa: CSARWGSTDTQYF
cdr3_nt: TGCAGTGCTAGATGGGGGAGCACAGATACGCAGTATTTT

d_call: NA
clone_size: NA
j_call: TRBJ2-3
v_call: TRBV4-1
cdr3_aa: CASSRRGDFSTDTQYF
cdr3_nt: TGCGCCAGCAGCCGCCGAGGGGATTTTAGCACAGATACGCAGTATTTT

d_call: TRBD1
clone_size: many
j_call: TRBJ2-3
v_call: TRBV14
cdr3_aa: CASSPTRQGGDTQYF
cdr3_nt: TGTGCCAGCAGCCCCACAAGACAGGGGGGGGATACGCAGTATTTT

d_call: NA
clone_size: few
j_call: TRBJ2-1
v_call: TRBV7-9
cdr3_aa: CASSPRSTGIHEQFF
cdr3_nt: TGTGCCAGCAGCCCCCGTTCCACCGGGATCCATGAGCAGTTCTTC

d_call: NA
clone_size: NA
j_call: TRBJ2-7
v_call: TRBV7-9
cdr3_aa: CASSSPSYEQYF
cdr3_nt: TGTGCCAGCAGCTCTCCATCCTACGAGCAGTACTTC

d_call: NA
clone_size: many
j_call: TRBJ1-5
v_call: TRBV24-1
cdr3_aa: CATSDARRGVNQPQHF
cdr3_nt: TGTGCCACCAGTGATGCCCGGAGGGGGGTGAATCAGCCCCAGCATTTT

d_call: TRBD1
clone_size: NA
j_call: TRBJ2-1
v_call: TRBV7-3
cdr3_aa: CASSLRVGQGADEQFF
cdr3_nt: TGTGCCAGCAGCTTAAGGGTGGGACAGGGGGCCGATGAGCAGTTCTTC

d_call: NA
clone_size: few
j_call: TRBJ2-3
v_call: TRBV5-4
cdr3_aa: CASSLDWRETQYF
cdr3_nt: TGTGCCAGCAGCTTGGATTGGCGCGAGACGCAGTATTTT

d_call: TRBD1
clone_size: few
j_call: TRBJ2-3
v_call: TRBV4-2
cdr3_aa: CASSQPGTGSTDTQYF
cdr3_nt: TGTGCCAGCAGCCAGCCCGGGACAGGAAGCACAGATACGCAGTATTTT

d_call: NA
clone_size: few
j_call: TRBJ1-4
v_call: TRBV20-1
cdr3_aa: CSARPGDKLFF
cdr3_nt: TGCAGTGCTAGACCGGGAGACAAACTGTTTTTT

d_call: TRBD1
clone_size: NA
j_call: TRBJ1-1
v_call: TRBV7-9
cdr3_aa: CASSRLDRGTEAFF
cdr3_nt: TGTGCCAGCAGCCGACTAGACAGGGGCACTGAAGCTTTCTTT

d_call: NA
clone_size: many
j_call: TRBJ1-3
v_call: TRBV4-2
cdr3_aa: CASSQELGQYSGNTIYF
cdr3_nt: TGTGCCAGCAGCCAAGAATTGGGTCAATACTCTGGAAACACCATATATTTT

d_call: TRBD1
clone_size: many
j_call: TRBJ2-2
v_call: TRBV23-1
cdr3_aa: CASSEPGTGPPNTGELFF
cdr3_nt: TGCGCCAGCAGCGAACCTGGGACAGGGCCTCCGAACACCGGGGAGCTGTTTTTT

d_call: TRBD1
clone_size: few
j_call: TRBJ2-3
v_call: TRBV4-2
cdr3_aa: CASSLHLIDRGGTDTQYF
cdr3_nt: TGTGCCAGCAGCCTTCACCTTATCGACAGGGGCGGCACAGATACGCAGTATTTT

d_call: NA
clone_size: NA
j_call: TRBJ2-5
v_call: TRBV7-8
cdr3_aa: CASSYGGKETQYF
cdr3_nt: TGTGCCAGCAGCTATGGGGGAAAAGAGACCCAGTACTTC

d_call: NA
clone_size: many
j_call: TRBJ2-3
v_call: TRBV5-1
cdr3_aa: CASSPQDPSLADTQYF
cdr3_nt: TGCGCCAGCAGCCCACAAGACCCCTCTCTCGCAGATACGCAGTATTTT